The rows below give T cell receptor beta chains drawn from one sample of a study of T-cell reconstitution after alpha-beta-depleted transplantation in children. TCRdb reanalysed the PCR reads using MiXCR and keeps one entry per CDR3 protein. There are just under 550,000 distinct CDR3 sequences in the sample; around 20% occur only once, and approximately 3% lies in the top ten. Sequencing was performed on PBMCs from the stem cell graft donor, taken from the stem cell graft. These receptors came from a human donor who donated a stem cell graft to a child with acute lymphoblastic leukemia. CDR3s include the opening cysteine and the closing phenylalanine or tryptophan. A D gene is named only where the DNA matches it firmly. Clone size, where shown, is once, few, many, or a class for clones that have expanded.

>TRBJ2-7|NA|TRBV20-1|TRBD1
TGCAGTGCTAGCGAGGACAGGGGGATTTACTACGAGCAGTACTTC
CSASEDRGIYYEQYF
>TRBJ1-1|few|TRBV12-3/TRBV12-4|NA
TGTGCCAGCAGTCCCACGTCGAACACTGAAGCTTTCTTT
CASSPTSNTEAFF
>TRBJ2-7|NA|TRBV20-1|TRBD2
TGCAGTGCCCTGACTAGCGGGAGGGCCCACGAGCAGTACTTC
CSALTSGRAHEQYF
>TRBJ1-4|few|TRBV5-1|NA
TGCGCCAGCAGCTTCTTACCTGCAACTAATGAAAAACTGTTTTTT
CASSFLPATNEKLFF
>TRBJ1-1|few|TRBV12-3/TRBV12-4|NA
TGTGCCAGCACTTTACCCCTACTGAACACTGAAGCTTTCTTT
CASTLPLLNTEAFF
>TRBJ2-6|few|TRBV6-1|NA
TGTGCCAGCAGTGGGAGGCCATCTGGGGCCAACGTCCTGACTTTC
CASSGRPSGANVLTF
>TRBJ2-3|NA|TRBV9|TRBD2
TGTGCCAGCAGCGTAGAGCTAGCGGGAGGATATAGCACAGATACGCAGTATTTT
CASSVELAGGYSTDTQYF
>TRBJ2-3|NA|TRBV27|TRBD1
TGTGCCAGCAGTTTATCCTACGACAGGGCGGCCGGGACAGATACGAAGTATTTT
CASSLSYDRAAGTDTKYF
>TRBJ1-5|NA|TRBV19|NA
TGTGCCAGTAGTGAACAGGTTTGGGGGCATCAGCCCCAGCATTTT
CASSEQVWGHQPQHF
>TRBJ2-3|NA|TRBV12-3/TRBV12-4|TRBD2
TGTGCCAGCACCCCTCGCCGGGGACTAGCGGAGCGACGCACAGATACGCAGTATTTT
CASTPRRGLAERRTDTQYF
>TRBJ2-1|few|TRBV11-2|TRBD2
TGTGCCAGCAGCATAAGGCCGGGACTAGCGGGAGGGACTTACTACAATGAGCAGTTCTTC
CASSIRPGLAGGTYYNEQFF
>TRBJ2-1|few|TRBV11-1|TRBD2
TGTGCCAGCAGCTTAGGGCCTAGCGGGAGGGCCGGGGCCTACAATGAGCAGTTCTTC
CASSLGPSGRAGAYNEQFF
>TRBJ2-3|few|TRBV7-9|NA
TGTGCCAGCAGCTTAGGGGTGGCTCCGTACCAGTATTTT
CASSLGVAPYQYF
>TRBJ2-1|few|TRBV5-1|TRBD2
TGCGCCAGCATCCTAGCGGGAGGTCCAAGCTCCTACAATGAGCAGTTCTTC
CASILAGGPSSYNEQFF
>TRBJ2-1|few|TRBV18|TRBD2
TGTGCCAGCTCACCAACGGCGGGAGGGTGGTACAATGAGCAGTTCTTC
CASSPTAGGWYNEQFF
>TRBJ2-7|NA|TRBV6-1|NA
TGTGCCAGCAGTGAATCCGGGGAAGAGCAGTACTTC
CASSESGEEQYF
>TRBJ2-7|few|TRBV5-5|NA
TGTGCCAGCAGCTTGAAGAGTTTCCCCCACGAGCAGTACTTC
CASSLKSFPHEQYF
>TRBJ2-1|few|TRBV20-1|NA
TGCAGTGCTAGAGGTAGCAGTTTATCCTACAATGAGCAGTTCTTC
CSARGSSLSYNEQFF
>TRBJ1-4|few|TRBV18|TRBD1
TGTGCCAGCTCGCAGCGGGACAGGGAAGAAAAACTGTTTTTT
CASSQRDREEKLFF
>TRBJ2-2|NA|TRBV19|NA
TGTGCCAGCGAGGACTCCGGGGAGCTGTTTTTT
CASEDSGELFF
>TRBJ2-7|few|TRBV6-5|TRBD2
TGTGCCAGCAGCTACACTAGCGTCCCCTACGAGCAGTACTTC
CASSYTSVPYEQYF
>TRBJ2-3|few|TRBV20-1|NA
TGCAGTGCTAGCGAGCGGGTAACAGATACGCAGTATTTT
CSASERVTDTQYF
>TRBJ1-6|NA|TRBV25-1|NA
TGTGCCAGCAGTGAAGGAGGGGCGGGCGTCTCCTATAATTCACCCCTCCACTTT
CASSEGGAGVSYNSPLHF
>TRBJ1-1|NA|TRBV4-1|NA
TGCGCCAGCAGCCTCTCCGCAGGGAACACTGAAGCTTTCTTT
CASSLSAGNTEAFF
>TRBJ1-1|NA|TRBV30|NA
TGTGCCTGGGGAGGTCCTAACACTGAAGCTTTCTTT
CAWGGPNTEAFF
>TRBJ1-1|NA|TRBV9|NA
TGTGCCAGCAGCTCCCAACAGGGACTGAACACTGAAGCTTTCTTT
CASSSQQGLNTEAFF
>TRBJ2-2|NA|TRBV7-4|NA
TGTGCCAGCAGCTCCGTTATAACACAGACCCACGCGAACACCGGGGAGCTGTTTTTT
CASSSVITQTHANTGELFF
>TRBJ1-2|NA|TRBV5-1|NA
TGCGCCAGCAGCTTGGGTTATGCCTCGGGCTACACCTTC
CASSLGYASGYTF
>TRBJ2-1|NA|TRBV2|NA
TGTGCCAGCAGTTTAGGGCGGGGACGAGACTTGGGAGTCAATGAGCAGTTCTTC
CASSLGRGRDLGVNEQFF
>TRBJ1-2|NA|TRBV9|TRBD1
TGTGCCAGCAGCGTAGGGGCGACAGGGAACTCTGGCTACACCTTC
CASSVGATGNSGYTF
>TRBJ2-3|few|TRBV25-1|TRBD2
TGTGCCAGCAGTGAACAAAAAGCGGGAGGGCCTAGGGATACGCAGTATTTT
CASSEQKAGGPRDTQYF
>TRBJ2-4|once|TRBV6-1|NA
TGTGCCACCCGACTACTAGCCAAAAACATTCAGTACTTC
CATRLLAKNIQYF
>TRBJ1-3|few|TRBV12-3/TRBV12-4|NA
TGTGCCAGCAGCAGTGGACCGAGCTCTGGAAACACCATATATTTT
CASSSGPSSGNTIYF
>TRBJ1-2|few|TRBV20-1|NA
TGCAGTGCTAGAGAGGGCAGGGGCGGTGGCTACACCTTC
CSAREGRGGGYTF
>TRBJ2-2|NA|TRBV29-1|NA
TGCAGCGTGGAGACAGGATTAGGCCCCACCGGGGAGCTGTTTTTT
CSVETGLGPTGELFF
>TRBJ2-2|NA|TRBV20-1|TRBD1
TGCAGTGCTCCTAAAATCGACAGGGGGGACACCGGGGAGCTGTTTTTT
CSAPKIDRGDTGELFF
>TRBJ2-1|few|TRBV19|TRBD2
TGTGCCAGTGGTATAGCGGGAGGATTTGCTGAGCAGTTCTTC
CASGIAGGFAEQFF
>TRBJ1-1|NA|TRBV2|NA
TGTGGGGGCCCTAAGAACACTGAAGCTTTCTTT
CGGPKNTEAFF
>TRBJ2-4|NA|TRBV9|NA
TGTGCCAGCAGCCCCCAGGGGGCCAAAAACATTCAGTACTTC
CASSPQGAKNIQYF
>TRBJ2-1|few|TRBV20-1|TRBD2
TGCAGTGCTAGAAAGACCGGGAGGAGGAATGAGCAGTTCTTC
CSARKTGRRNEQFF
>TRBJ1-2|few|TRBV7-9|NA
TGTGCCAGCAGCTTAGATGGCAGGGCCAACTATGGCTACACCTTC
CASSLDGRANYGYTF
>TRBJ2-7|NA|TRBV4-1|NA
TGCGCCAGCAGCCAAGAAGGGGTATCGGTTTGGGGCGAGCAGTACTTC
CASSQEGVSVWGEQYF
>TRBJ2-3|few|TRBV19|NA
TGTGCCAGTAGTAAGCGCAACACAGATACGCAGTATTTT
CASSKRNTDTQYF
>TRBJ2-1|few|TRBV20-1|NA
TGCAGTGCTAGTCACAGGGGGGGCTATGAGCAGTTCTTC
CSASHRGGYEQFF
>TRBJ2-1|many|TRBV4-1|TRBD2
TGCGCCAGCAGCCGTACTAGCGGGGGCGCCAATGAGCAGTTCTTC
CASSRTSGGANEQFF
>TRBJ2-1|NA|TRBV11-3|NA
TGTGCCAGCAGTATTGGGCCGGGCTACAATGAGCAGTTCTTC
CASSIGPGYNEQFF
>TRBJ1-1|few|TRBV5-1|NA
TGCGCCAGCAGCTCAATCCGGGACTCCGGTAACACTGAAGCTTTCTTT
CASSSIRDSGNTEAFF
>TRBJ2-5|NA|TRBV20-1|TRBD1
TGCAGTGCCCGGACAGGGAAAGAGACCCAGTACTTC
CSARTGKETQYF
>TRBJ2-2|NA|TRBV27|NA
TGTGCCAGCAGTTTTGTAACCACAATTACCGGGGAGCTGTTTTTT
CASSFVTTITGELFF
>TRBJ2-5|few|TRBV25-1|NA
TGTGCCAGCAGTCTCCCAGGGGGAGGTCAAGAGACCCAGTACTTC
CASSLPGGGQETQYF
>TRBJ2-7|many|TRBV12-3/TRBV12-4|NA
TGTGCCAGCAGTGCCGGACCCGAGCAGTACTTC
CASSAGPEQYF
>TRBJ2-6|few|TRBV5-1|NA
TGCGCCAGCAGCTTGGCTGGGGGCGCTGGGGCCAACGTCCTGACTTTC
CASSLAGGAGANVLTF
>TRBJ2-1|few|TRBV2|NA
TGTGCCAGCAGTGATGTGGGACCCAGCTCCTACAATGAGCAGTTCTTC
CASSDVGPSSYNEQFF
>TRBJ2-7|NA|TRBV3-1|TRBD2
TGTGCCAGCAGCCAAGGGGTCGGGAGGCCTGTTTACGAGCAGTACTTC
CASSQGVGRPVYEQYF
>TRBJ1-1|NA|TRBV5-5|TRBD1
TGTGCCAGCAGCTGGCTTACCGGGACAGGGATAGGGGACACTGAAGCTTTCTTT
CASSWLTGTGIGDTEAFF
>TRBJ2-1|NA|TRBV12-3/TRBV12-4|TRBD2
TGTGCCAGCAGTGAGCGGGAGCGGGACAATGAGCAGTTCTTC
CASSERERDNEQFF
>TRBJ2-2|NA|TRBV5-1|NA
TGCGCCAGCAGCTGGGACCTGTCCCAGAGCACCGGGGAGCTGTTTTTT
CASSWDLSQSTGELFF
>TRBJ2-3|NA|TRBV20-1|NA
TGCAGTGCTAGGGCCCCTTGGAGCACAGATACGCAGTATTTT
CSARAPWSTDTQYF
>TRBJ1-1|few|TRBV28|NA
TGTGCCTGGAAGGGACCGCGGAACACTGAAGCTTTCTTT
CAWKGPRNTEAFF